This T cell receptor (beta chain) derives from a study of monozygotic twins with inflammatory bowel disease. TCRdb derives one entry per CDR3 protein from the 5' RACE reads, leaving out DNA. The data include around 400,000 distinct CDR3 sequences; the top ten clones carry less than 2.5%. The CDR3 totals 13 residues. The germline V gene has CDR1 MNHEY and CDR2 SVGEGT. The sequence derives from a human donor with ulcerative colitis or Crohn's disease, or a healthy co-twin of an affected twin (not recorded which). The V and J genes are TRBV6-2 or TRBV6-3 and TRBJ2-3. The specimen was blood. This chain's CDR3 is CASKGRVADTQYF.